This T cell receptor beta chain was sequenced during a study of blood T cell repertoires in COVID-19. Data came from immunoSEQ multiplex PCR; TCRdb stores just in-frame clones and leaves some out. The sample contains roughly 90,000 clones, around 81% of which appear only once. The specimen was peripheral blood. The origin of this receptor is a middle-aged man with acute or convalescent COVID-19.

CDR3 protein: CASTLQGQGGYTF. The CDR3 bases are TGTGCCAGCACCTTACAGGGTCAGGGTGGCTACACCTTC. The chain has TRBV28 and TRBJ1-2; tentative D call: TRBD1 (6 bases). There are 13 residues in the CDR3. Germline values: CDR1 MDHEN, CDR2 SYDVKM. The V end lost 7 bases, the J end lost 7 bases, and 16 bases lay between the germline ends.